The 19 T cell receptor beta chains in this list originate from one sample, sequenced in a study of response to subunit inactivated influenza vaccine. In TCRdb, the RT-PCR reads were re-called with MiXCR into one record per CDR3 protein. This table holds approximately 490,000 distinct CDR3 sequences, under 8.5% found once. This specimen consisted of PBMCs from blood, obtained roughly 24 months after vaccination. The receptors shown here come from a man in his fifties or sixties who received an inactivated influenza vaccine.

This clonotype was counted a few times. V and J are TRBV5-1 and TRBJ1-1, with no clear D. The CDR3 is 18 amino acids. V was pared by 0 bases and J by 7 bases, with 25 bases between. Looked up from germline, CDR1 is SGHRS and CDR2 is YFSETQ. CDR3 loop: CASSLALARGSFFGEAFF. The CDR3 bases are TGCGCCAGCAGCTTGGCCCTGGCCCGTGGATCATTTTTTGGTGAAGCTTTCTTT.

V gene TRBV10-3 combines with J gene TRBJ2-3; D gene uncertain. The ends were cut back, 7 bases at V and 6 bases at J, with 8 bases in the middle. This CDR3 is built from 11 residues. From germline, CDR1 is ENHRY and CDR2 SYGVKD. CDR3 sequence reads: CAITDSDTQYF. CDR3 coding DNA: TGTGCCATCACCGACTCCGATACGCAGTATTTT.

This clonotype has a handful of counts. The CDR3 is CASSLAGDRGQPQHF. The CDR3 DNA is TGCGCCAGCAGCTTGGCCGGCGACAGGGGACAGCCCCAGCATTTT. The rearrangement joins TRBV5-1 to TRBJ1-5; 8 bases map to TRBD1. Trimming at V came to 0 bases and at J to 7 bases, leaving 6 bases not matched to a gene. CDR1 SGHRS and CDR2 YFSETQ come from the germline V gene. There are 15 residues in the CDR3. The full variable domain, its missing parts supplied by reference TRBV5-1 and TRBJ1-5, is KAGVTQTPRYLIKTRGQQVTLSCSPISGHRSVSWYQQTPGQGLQFLFEYFSETQRNKGNFPGRFSGRQFSNSRSEMNVSTLELGDSALYLCASSLAGDRGQPQHFGDGTRLSIL.

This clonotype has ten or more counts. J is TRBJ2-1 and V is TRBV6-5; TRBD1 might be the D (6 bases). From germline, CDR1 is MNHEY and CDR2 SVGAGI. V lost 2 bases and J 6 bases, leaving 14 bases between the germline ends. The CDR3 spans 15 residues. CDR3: CASSYRGSNPNEQFF. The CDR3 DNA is TGTGCCAGCAGTTACAGGGGGAGCAATCCCAATGAGCAGTTCTTC.

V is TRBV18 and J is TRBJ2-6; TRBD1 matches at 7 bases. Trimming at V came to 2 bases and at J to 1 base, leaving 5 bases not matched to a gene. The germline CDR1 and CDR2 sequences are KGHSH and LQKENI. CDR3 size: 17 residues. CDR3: CASSPGTALSGANVLTF. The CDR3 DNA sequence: TGTGCCAGCTCACCAGGGACAGCCCTGTCTGGGGCCAACGTCCTGACTTTC.

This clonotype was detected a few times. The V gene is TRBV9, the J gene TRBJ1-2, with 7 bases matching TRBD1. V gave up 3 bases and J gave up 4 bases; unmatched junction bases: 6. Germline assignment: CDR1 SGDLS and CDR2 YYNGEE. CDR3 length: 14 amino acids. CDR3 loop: CASSAQGSGYGYTF. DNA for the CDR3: TGTGCCAGCAGCGCACAGGGGAGTGGCTATGGCTACACCTTC. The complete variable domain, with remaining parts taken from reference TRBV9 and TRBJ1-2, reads DSGVTQTPKHLITATGQRVTLRCSPRSGDLSVYWYQQSLDQGLQFLIQYYNGEERAKGNILERFSAQQFPDLHSELNLSSLELGDSALYFCASSAQGSGYGYTFGSGTRLTVV.

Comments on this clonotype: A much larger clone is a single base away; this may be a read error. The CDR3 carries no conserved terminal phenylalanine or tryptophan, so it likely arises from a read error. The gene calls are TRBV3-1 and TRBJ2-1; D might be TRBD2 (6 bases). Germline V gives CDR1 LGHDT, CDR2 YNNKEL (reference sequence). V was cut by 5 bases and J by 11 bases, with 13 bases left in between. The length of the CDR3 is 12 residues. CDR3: CASSSSREKQFL. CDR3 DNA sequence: TGTGCCAGCAGCTCGTCCCGGGAGAAGCAGTTCTTA.

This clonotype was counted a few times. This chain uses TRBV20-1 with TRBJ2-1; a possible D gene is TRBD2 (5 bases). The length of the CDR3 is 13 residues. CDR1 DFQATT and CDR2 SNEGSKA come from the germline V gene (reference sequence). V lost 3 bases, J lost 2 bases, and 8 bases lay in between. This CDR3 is CSARRAAYNEQFF. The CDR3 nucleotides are TGCAGTGCTAGGAGGGCCGCCTACAATGAGCAGTTCTTC.

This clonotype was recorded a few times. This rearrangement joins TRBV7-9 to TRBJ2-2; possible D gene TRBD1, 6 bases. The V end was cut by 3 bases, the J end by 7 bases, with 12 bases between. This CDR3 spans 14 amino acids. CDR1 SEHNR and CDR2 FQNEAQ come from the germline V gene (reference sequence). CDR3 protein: CASSFTGTLGELFF. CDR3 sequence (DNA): TGTGCCAGCAGCTTCACAGGGACCCTCGGGGAGCTGTTTTTT. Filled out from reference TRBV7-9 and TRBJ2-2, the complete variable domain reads DTGVSQNPRHKITKRGQNVTFRCDPISEHNRLYWYRQTLGQGPEFLTYFQNEAQLEKSRLLSDRFSAERPKGSFSTLEIQRTEQGDSAMYLCASSFTGTLGELFFGEGSRLTVL.

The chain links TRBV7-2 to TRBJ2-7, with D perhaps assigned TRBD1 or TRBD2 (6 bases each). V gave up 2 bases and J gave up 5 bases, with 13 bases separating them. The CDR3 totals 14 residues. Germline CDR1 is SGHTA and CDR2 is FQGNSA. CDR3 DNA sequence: TGTGCCAGCAGCTTATCCACAGGGAGGAACGAGCAGTACTTC. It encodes CASSLSTGRNEQYF.

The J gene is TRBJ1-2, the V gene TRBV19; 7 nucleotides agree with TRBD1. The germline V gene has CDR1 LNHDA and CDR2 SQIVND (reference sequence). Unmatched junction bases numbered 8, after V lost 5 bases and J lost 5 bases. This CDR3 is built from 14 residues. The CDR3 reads CASSVRQGGYGYTF. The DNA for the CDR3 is TGTGCCAGTAGTGTACGACAGGGAGGATATGGCTACACCTTC.

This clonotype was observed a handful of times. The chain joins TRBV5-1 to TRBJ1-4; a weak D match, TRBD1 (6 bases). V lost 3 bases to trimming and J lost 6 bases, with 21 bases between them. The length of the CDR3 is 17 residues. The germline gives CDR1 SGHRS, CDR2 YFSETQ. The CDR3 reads CASSSSPQGQGYEKLFF. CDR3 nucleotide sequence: TGCGCCAGCAGCTCGAGTCCACAGGGCCAGGGGTATGAAAAACTGTTTTTT.

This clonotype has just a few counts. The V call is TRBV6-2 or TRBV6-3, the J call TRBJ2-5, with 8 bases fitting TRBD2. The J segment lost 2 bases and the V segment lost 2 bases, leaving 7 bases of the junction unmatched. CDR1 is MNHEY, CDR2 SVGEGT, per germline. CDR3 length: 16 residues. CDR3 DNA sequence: TGTGCCAGCAGTTACCCCCAGCGGGGGATACAAGAGACCCAGTACTTC. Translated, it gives CASSYPQRGIQETQYF.

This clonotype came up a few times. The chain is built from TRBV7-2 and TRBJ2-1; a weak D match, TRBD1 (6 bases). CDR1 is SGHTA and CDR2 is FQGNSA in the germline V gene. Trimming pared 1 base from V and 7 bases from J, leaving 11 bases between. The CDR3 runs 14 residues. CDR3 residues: CASSLGQAGNEQFF. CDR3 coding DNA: TGTGCCAGCAGCTTAGGACAGGCAGGGAATGAGCAGTTCTTC. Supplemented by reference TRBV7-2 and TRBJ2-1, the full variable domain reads GAGVSQSPSNKVTEKGKDVELRCDPISGHTALYWYRQSLGQGLEFLIYFQGNSAPDKSGLPSDRFSAERTGGSVSTLTIQRTQQEDSAVYLCASSLGQAGNEQFFGPGTRLTVL.

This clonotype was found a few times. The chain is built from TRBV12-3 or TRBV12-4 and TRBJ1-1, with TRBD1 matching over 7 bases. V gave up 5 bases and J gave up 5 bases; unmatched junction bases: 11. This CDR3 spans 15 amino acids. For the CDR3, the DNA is TGTGCCAGCAGTCCCCGAAACAGGGGTAGGACTGAAGCTTTCTTT. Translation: CASSPRNRGRTEAFF.

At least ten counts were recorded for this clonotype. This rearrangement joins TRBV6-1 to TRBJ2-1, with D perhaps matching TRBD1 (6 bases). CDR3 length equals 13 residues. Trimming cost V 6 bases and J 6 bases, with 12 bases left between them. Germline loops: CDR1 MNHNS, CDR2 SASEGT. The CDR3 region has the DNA TGTGCCAGCAGACAGGGAAGGTTCAATGAGCAGTTCTTC. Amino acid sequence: CASRQGRFNEQFF.

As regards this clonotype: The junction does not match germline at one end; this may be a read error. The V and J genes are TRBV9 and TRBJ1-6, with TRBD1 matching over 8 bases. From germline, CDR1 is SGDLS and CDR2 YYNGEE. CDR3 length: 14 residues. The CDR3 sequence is CASSVVDRGSPPHF. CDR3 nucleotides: TGTGCCAGCAGCGTAGTTGACAGGGGTTCACCCCCCCACTTT.

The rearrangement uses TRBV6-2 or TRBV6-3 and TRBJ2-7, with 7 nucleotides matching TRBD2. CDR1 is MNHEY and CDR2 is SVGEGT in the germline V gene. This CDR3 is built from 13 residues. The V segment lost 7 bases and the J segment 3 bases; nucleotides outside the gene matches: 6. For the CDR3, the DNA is TGTGCCAGCATCAGCGGGAAATTCTACGAGCAGTACTTC. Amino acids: CASISGKFYEQYF.

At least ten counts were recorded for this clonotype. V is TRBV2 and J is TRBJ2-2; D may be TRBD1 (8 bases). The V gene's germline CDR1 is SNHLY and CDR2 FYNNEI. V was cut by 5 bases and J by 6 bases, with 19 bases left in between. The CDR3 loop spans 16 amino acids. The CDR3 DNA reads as TGTGCCAGCAGTCCCCTCACAGGGGGGGGGTCCGGGGAGCTGTTTTTT. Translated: CASSPLTGGGSGELFF.